This T cell receptor beta chain was sequenced for a study of control samples from healthy donors and cancer patients. The data were produced by immunoSEQ multiplex PCR, yet TCRdb's version contains in-frame clones alone and is incomplete. Counted here are roughly 100,000 clones, around nine tenths occurring once; the ten biggest clones make up 3%. Looked up from germline, CDR1 is SGHRS and CDR2 is YFSETQ. V was clipped by 4 bases and J by 2 bases, with 10 bases between them. The CDR3 is 14 residues long. This TCR came from a human donor in good health. The donor label of this sample is uncertain. Sequencing input: blood. The V and J genes are TRBV5-1 and TRBJ2-4, with D perhaps matching TRBD1 (7 bases). Here the CDR3 reads CASSPGGTKNIQYF. CDR3 coding DNA: TGCGCCAGCAGCCCAGGGGGGACCAAAAACATTCAGTACTTC.